Listed below are T cell receptor beta chains from one sample, sequenced in a study of T cell responses to AZD1222 COVID-19 vaccine. Sequenced by immunoSEQ multiplex PCR; TCRdb stores in-frame clones only, minus some. The sample records approximately 200,000 clones, 80% to 90% being singletons. The sequenced sample was peripheral blood, obtained on day 0 of AZD1222 vaccination. The receptors were gathered from an adult in good health. CDR3s leave out the opening cysteine and the closing phenylalanine or tryptophan. D genes are given only for firm matches. Not every row has a clone size; where given, it reads once, few, many or a size class.

d_call	clone_size	v_call	cdr3_aa
-	-	TRBV9	ASSREGTNTGELF
-	-	TRBV25-1	ASSEGVGSRAF
TRBD2	-	TRBV5-4	ASSLEASGGLHQETQY
TRBD2	many	TRBV6-4	ASSPGTSGGGDTQY
TRBD1	once	TRBV13	ASSLLGQGYEQY
-	-	TRBV11-1	ASSLGRTSGANVLT
-	-	TRBV7-9	ASSSTGFNEKLF
-	-	TRBV18	ASSLLGPPKNTEAF
-	-	TRBV19	ASSISVYGYT
-	-	TRBV5-4	ASSSGWGDYGYT
-	-	TRBV6-6	ASSSSYNSPLH
TRBD1	-	TRBV6-5	ASTSTGALYNEQF
-	-	TRBV27	ASSFRRGPQPQH
TRBD1	few	TRBV14	ASSTHNSWDRHGYT
-	-	TRBV7-2	ASSSRQANTEAF
TRBD1	-	TRBV4-3	ASTQDRVTGELF
-	-	TRBV28	ASSLGAGMNTEAF
TRBD2	-	TRBV4-1	ASSRIASGPYEQY
-	-	TRBV5-1	ASSLKASTEAF
TRBD1	-	TRBV5-1	ASSLDGTDEKLF
-	-	TRBV9	ASSVGGSEQF
-	-	TRBV7-8	ASSPDYRSTDTQY
TRBD2	-	TRBV29-1	SVGTISRNEQF
TRBD1	-	TRBV28	ASSSLLTGEGTEAF
TRBD1	-	TRBV7-6	ASSLGGTGGTDTQY
TRBD2	-	TRBV7-9	ASSSGTSGNNEQF
-	-	TRBV5-1	ASSLDPATRAQY
-	-	TRBV11-2	ASSFTGGPVRETQY
TRBD2	-	TRBV11-3	ASSLERGGGAYEQY
TRBD2	-	TRBV27	ASSTKRTSGVVTQY
TRBD1	-	TRBV7-2	ASSFSGRQGFSYNSPLH
-	few	TRBV7-9	ASSSDTYYEQY
TRBD2	-	TRBV24-1	ATSEGRGGTDTQY
-	few	TRBV19	ASSIAGLFEAF
-	-	TRBV29-1	SVWTVQNTEAF
-	-	TRBV5-1	ASSLGGIDEQY
-	-	TRBV18	ASSPTSTGELF
TRBD1	-	TRBV6-1	ASSDLGLGERQGWNQPQH
TRBD1	-	TRBV6-4	ASRDTGQGTREQF
-	-	TRBV25-1	ASSGSNQPQH
-	-	TRBV28	ASSLGGARPYEQY
TRBD1	once	TRBV2	ASSEYSGQTLPHT
TRBD1	-	TRBV10-2	ASKTGNANTGELF